The present T cell receptor (beta chain) was sequenced within a study of Graves' ophthalmopathy and Graves' hyperthyroidism. The CDR3 length is 19 residues. Germline loops: CDR1 SGHTA, CDR2 FQGNSA. Comments on this clonotype: One junction end disagrees with the germline gene, perhaps due to a read error.

As the template, RNA transcripts were used to amplify TCR beta CDR3 regions. The first round was an RT-PCR with HTBI primers, and the second round was a multiplex PCR. TCRdb analysed the multiplex PCR reads with MiXCR anew, one entry per CDR3 protein. The sample contains roughly 50,000 distinct CDR3 sequences, about 50% of which appear only once. Sequences were obtained from peripheral blood. The genes are TRBV7-2 and TRBJ2-2; TRBD2 matches at 15 bases. The receptor was isolated from an adult man with Graves' ophthalmopathy. The CDR3 is CASSAGLAGGSPNAGELFF. CDR3 bases: TGCGCCAGCAGCGCGGGACTAGCGGGGGGCTCACCGAACGCCGGGGAGCTGTTTTTT.